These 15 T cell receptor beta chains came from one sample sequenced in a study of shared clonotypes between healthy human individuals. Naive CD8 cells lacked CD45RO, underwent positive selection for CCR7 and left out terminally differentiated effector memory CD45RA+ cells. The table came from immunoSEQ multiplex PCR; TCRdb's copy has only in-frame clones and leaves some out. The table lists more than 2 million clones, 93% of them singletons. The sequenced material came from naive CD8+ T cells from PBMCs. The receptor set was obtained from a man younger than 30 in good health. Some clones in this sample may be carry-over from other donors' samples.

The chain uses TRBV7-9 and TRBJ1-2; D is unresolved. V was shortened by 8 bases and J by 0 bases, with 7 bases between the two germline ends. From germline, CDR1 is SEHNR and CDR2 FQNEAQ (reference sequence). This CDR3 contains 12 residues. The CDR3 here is CASVVANYGYTF. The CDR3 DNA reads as TGTGCCAGCGTAGTCGCTAACTATGGCTACACCTTC.

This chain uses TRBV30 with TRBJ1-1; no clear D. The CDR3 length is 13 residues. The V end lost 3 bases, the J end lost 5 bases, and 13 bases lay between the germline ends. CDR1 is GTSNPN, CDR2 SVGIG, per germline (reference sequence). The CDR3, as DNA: TGTGCCTGGAGACCTCTAGGATGGACTGAAGCTTTCTTT. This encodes CAWRPLGWTEAFF.

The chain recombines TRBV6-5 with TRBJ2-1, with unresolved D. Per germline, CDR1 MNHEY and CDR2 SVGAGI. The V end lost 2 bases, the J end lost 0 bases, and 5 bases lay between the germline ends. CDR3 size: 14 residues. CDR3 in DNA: TGTGCCAGCAGTTACCTGTTCTCCTACAATGAGCAGTTCTTC. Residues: CASSYLFSYNEQFF.

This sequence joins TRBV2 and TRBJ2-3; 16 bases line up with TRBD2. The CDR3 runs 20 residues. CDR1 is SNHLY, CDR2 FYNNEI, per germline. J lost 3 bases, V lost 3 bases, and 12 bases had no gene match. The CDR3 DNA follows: TGTGCCAGCAGTGACTTACCGGGACTAGCGGGAGGGGTCTTAACAGATACGCAGTATTTT. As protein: CASSDLPGLAGGVLTDTQYF.

The CDR3 reads CASRTLGRGGADTQYF. The CDR3 coding sequence is TGTGCCAGTAGGACCCTAGGCAGGGGAGGGGCAGATACGCAGTATTTT. V and J are TRBV19 and TRBJ2-3, with a weak D call TRBD2 (7 bases). The germline gives CDR1 LNHDA, CDR2 SQIVND (reference sequence). The CDR3 consists of 16 residues. Between the trimmed V and J ends, which lost 6 bases and 4 bases, there was a span of 20 bases.

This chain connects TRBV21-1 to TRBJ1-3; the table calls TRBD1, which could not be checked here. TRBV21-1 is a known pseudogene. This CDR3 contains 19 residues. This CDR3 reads CASSKPGTAIDTSGNTIYF. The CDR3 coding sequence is TGTGCCAGCAGCAAGCCGGGGACAGCTATCGACACCTCTGGAAACACCATATATTTT.

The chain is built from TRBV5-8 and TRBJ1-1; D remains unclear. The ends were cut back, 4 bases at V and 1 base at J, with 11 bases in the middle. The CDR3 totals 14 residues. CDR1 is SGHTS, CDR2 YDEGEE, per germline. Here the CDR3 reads CASSPLDRNTEAFF. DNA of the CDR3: TGTGCCAGCAGCCCTCTCGACCGGAACACTGAAGCTTTCTTT. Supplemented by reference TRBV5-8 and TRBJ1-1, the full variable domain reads EAGVTQSPTHLIKTRGQQATLRCSPISGHTSVYWYQQALGLGLQFLLWYDEGEERNRGNFPPRFSGRQFPNYSSELNVNALELEDSALYLCASSPLDRNTEAFFGQGTRLTVV.

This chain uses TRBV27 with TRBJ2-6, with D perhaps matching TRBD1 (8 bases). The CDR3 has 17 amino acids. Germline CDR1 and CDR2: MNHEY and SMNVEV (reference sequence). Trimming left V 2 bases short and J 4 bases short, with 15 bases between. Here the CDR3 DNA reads TGTGCCAGCAGTTTAACAGGGGGGAGGGCAGGGGCCAACGTCCTGACTTTC. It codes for CASSLTGGRAGANVLTF.

CDR3: CASSDRTSGFDTGELFF. DNA of the CDR3: TGTGCCAGCAGCGATAGGACATCAGGGTTCGACACCGGGGAGCTGTTTTTT. V gene TRBV7-9 combines with J gene TRBJ2-2, with D possibly matching TRBD1 (5 bases). There are 17 residues in the CDR3. Germline-derived CDR1 and CDR2 are SEHNR and FQNEAQ (reference sequence). Trimming shortened V by 5 bases and J by 3 bases, and 19 bases separated the two germline ends. Filled out from reference TRBV7-9 and TRBJ2-2, the complete variable domain reads DTGVSQNPRHKITKRGQNVTFRCDPISEHNRLYWYRQTLGQGPEFLTYFQNEAQLEKSRLLSDRFSAERPKGSFSTLEIQRTEQGDSAMYLCASSDRTSGFDTGELFFGEGSRLTVL.

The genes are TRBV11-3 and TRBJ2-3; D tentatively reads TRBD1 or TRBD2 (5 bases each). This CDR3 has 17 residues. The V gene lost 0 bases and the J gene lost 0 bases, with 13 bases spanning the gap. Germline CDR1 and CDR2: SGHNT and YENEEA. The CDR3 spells CASSLERVGPSTDTQYF. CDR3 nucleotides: TGTGCCAGCAGCTTAGAACGGGTGGGACCCAGCACAGATACGCAGTATTTT.

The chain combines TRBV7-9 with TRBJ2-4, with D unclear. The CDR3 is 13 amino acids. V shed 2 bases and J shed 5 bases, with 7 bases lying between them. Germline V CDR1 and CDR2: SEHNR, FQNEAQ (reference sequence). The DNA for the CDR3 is TGTGCCAGCAGCTTACTTTCCCAAAACATTCAGTACTTC. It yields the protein CASSLLSQNIQYF.

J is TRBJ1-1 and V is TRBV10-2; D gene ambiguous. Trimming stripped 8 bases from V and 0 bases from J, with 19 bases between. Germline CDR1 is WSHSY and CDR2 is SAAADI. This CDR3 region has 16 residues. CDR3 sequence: CASSSPYKEMNTEAFF. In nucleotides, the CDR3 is TGCGCCAGCTCGTCCCCCTATAAGGAAATGAACACTGAAGCTTTCTTT.

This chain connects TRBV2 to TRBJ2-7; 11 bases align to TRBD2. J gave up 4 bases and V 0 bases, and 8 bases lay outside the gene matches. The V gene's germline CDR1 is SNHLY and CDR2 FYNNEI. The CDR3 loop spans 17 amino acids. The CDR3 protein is CASSEAPIAGGWYEQYF. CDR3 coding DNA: TGTGCCAGCAGTGAAGCTCCTATAGCGGGAGGGTGGTACGAGCAGTACTTC.

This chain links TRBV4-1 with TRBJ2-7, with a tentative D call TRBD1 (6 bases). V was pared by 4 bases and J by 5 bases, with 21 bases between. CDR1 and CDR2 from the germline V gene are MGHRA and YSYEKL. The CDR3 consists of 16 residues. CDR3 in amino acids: CASSLRFQGTVHEQYF. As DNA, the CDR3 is TGCGCCAGCAGCCTAAGGTTTCAGGGGACGGTCCACGAGCAGTACTTC.

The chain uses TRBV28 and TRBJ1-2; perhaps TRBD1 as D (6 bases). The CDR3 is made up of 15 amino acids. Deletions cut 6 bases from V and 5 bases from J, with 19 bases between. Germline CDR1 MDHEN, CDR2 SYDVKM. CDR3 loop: CASRYLPRGGYGYTF. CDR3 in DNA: TGTGCCAGCAGATATCTCCCCAGGGGCGGATATGGCTACACCTTC.